These T cell receptor beta chains were read from a single sample in a study of blood T cell repertoires in COVID-19. Method: immunoSEQ multiplex PCR; TCRdb's copy keeps in-frame clones and lacks some. This table holds about 260,000 clones, roughly 85% found once. The specimen was peripheral blood. These receptor sequences come from a man between 60 and 75 years old who had recovered from COVID-19. Each CDR3 is given with its conserved first and last residue. The D gene is left open where the match is weak. A clone size is listed for some rows: how often the clone was seen (once, few, many), or a class if it is expanded.

clone size	V gene	D gene	J gene	CDR3 length	CDR3 protein	CDR3 DNA
.	TRBV6-1	.	TRBJ2-7	14	CASSEAFIAYEQYF	TGTGCCAGCAGTGAAGCTTTTATTGCCTACGAGCAGTACTTC
.	TRBV5-3	TRBD2	TRBJ2-3	19	CARSYENQSTGLASDTQYF	TGTGCCAGAAGCTATGAAAATCAAAGTACGGGACTAGCATCAGATACGCAGTATTTT
.	TRBV24-1	TRBD1	TRBJ2-5	15	CATSGGGTGQETQYF	TGTGCCACCAGTGGTGGTGGGACAGGGCAAGAGACCCAGTACTTC
few	TRBV6-4	.	TRBJ2-2	14	CASSGDLNTGELFF	TGTGCCAGCAGTGGGGACTTGAACACCGGGGAGCTGTTTTTT
.	TRBV6-4	TRBD2	TRBJ2-2	17	CASSDSREGGNTGELFF	TGTGCCAGCAGTGACTCGCGGGAGGGGGGGAACACCGGGGAGCTGTTTTTT
.	TRBV7-2	.	TRBJ1-3	16	CASSLGGANSGNTIYF	TGTGCCAGCAGCTTAGGGGGCGCGAACTCTGGAAACACCATATATTTT
.	TRBV6-1	.	TRBJ1-2	17	CASSADWSGVRNYGYTF	TGTGCCAGCAGTGCCGATTGGTCAGGGGTCCGTAACTATGGCTACACCTTC
.	TRBV6-6	TRBD1	TRBJ1-2	15	CASSPTGGSSYGYTF	TGTGCCAGCAGTCCTACAGGGGGCAGTAGCTATGGCTACACCTTC
.	TRBV9	TRBD2	TRBJ2-3	16	CASSVARRESTDTQYF	TGTGCCAGCAGCGTAGCTCGGCGGGAGAGCACAGATACGCAGTATTTT
.	TRBV5-1	TRBD2	TRBJ2-1	15	CASSSRTSGKDEQFF	TGCGCCAGCAGCTCACGGACTAGCGGGAAGGATGAGCAGTTCTTC
.	TRBV19	TRBD2	TRBJ2-1	16	CASSKTSGSRYNEQFF	TGTGCCAGTAGTAAAACTAGCGGGAGTCGGTACAATGAGCAGTTCTTC
.	TRBV7-2	.	TRBJ2-7	15	CASSWGVGSAYEQYF	TGTGCCAGCAGCTGGGGCGTTGGTTCGGCCTACGAGCAGTACTTC
.	TRBV3-1/TRBV3-2	TRBD1	TRBJ1-5	15	CASSQDLGQGQPQHF	TGTGCCAGCAGCCAAGATTTGGGACAGGGCCAGCCCCAGCATTTT
.	TRBV5-6	.	TRBJ1-2	11	CASSSTNGYTF	TGTGCCAGCAGCTCTACCAATGGCTACACCTTC
.	TRBV4-1	.	TRBJ2-2	16	CASSQKDTWNTGELFF	TGCGCCAGCAGCCAAAAGGACACGTGGAACACCGGGGAGCTGTTTTTT
.	TRBV5-1	.	TRBJ2-7	12	CASSSQGYEQYF	TGCGCCAGCAGTTCACAGGGCTACGAGCAGTACTTC
few	TRBV12-3/TRBV12-4	.	TRBJ1-5	13	CASSFEGGQPQHF	TGTGCCAGCAGTTTCGAGGGCGGTCAGCCCCAGCATTTT
.	TRBV30	.	TRBJ1-2	12	CAWKRENYGYTF	TGTGCCTGGAAAAGGGAGAACTATGGCTACACCTTC
.	TRBV24-1	.	TRBJ1-5	13	CATGGKLNQPQHF	TGTGCCACGGGAGGTAAACTCAATCAGCCCCAGCATTTT
.	TRBV29-1	.	TRBJ1-4	11	CSVERDEKLFF	TGCAGCGTTGAACGGGATGAAAAACTGTTTTTT
.	TRBV11-2	.	TRBJ2-7	13	CASSLRETYEQYF	TGTGCCAGCAGCTTGAGGGAAACCTACGAGCAGTACTTC
.	TRBV9	.	TRBJ1-3	16	CASSPFGGTSGNTIYF	TGTGCCAGCAGCCCTTTTGGGGGGACCTCTGGAAACACCATATATTTT
.	TRBV27	.	TRBJ2-1	17	CASSPSTAIIKMNEQFF	TGTGCCAGCAGCCCTTCGACTGCAATCATCAAAATGAATGAGCAGTTCTTC
.	TRBV7-6	.	TRBJ1-3	16	CASSPRPGGSGNTIYF	TGTGCCAGCAGCCCCCGGCCAGGAGGGTCAGGAAACACCATATATTTT
.	TRBV5-1	TRBD1	TRBJ1-1	14	CASGSGGSNTEAFF	TGCGCCAGCGGATCAGGGGGCTCGAACACTGAAGCTTTCTTT
few	TRBV15	.	TRBJ2-1	15	CATSRGGATTNEQFF	TGTGCCACCAGCAGAGGCGGGGCTACTACAAATGAGCAGTTCTTC
.	TRBV18	.	TRBJ2-7	15	CASSPGASYSYEQYF	TGTGCCAGCTCACCCGGTGCTTCCTATTCCTACGAGCAGTACTTC
.	TRBV6-5	TRBD1	TRBJ2-3	15	CASSITGGNTDTQYF	TGTGCCAGCAGTATAACAGGGGGAAACACAGATACGCAGTATTTT
.	TRBV7-9	.	TRBJ1-5	15	CASSPRGSSNQPQHF	TGTGCCAGCAGCCCTCGGGGGTCGAGCAATCAGCCCCAGCATTTT
.	TRBV15	.	TRBJ2-2	15	CATSRVRGGTGELFF	TGTGCCACCAGCAGAGTCAGGGGTGGCACCGGGGAGCTGTTTTTT
once	TRBV6-5	.	TRBJ1-5	13	CATPHPGHQPQHF	TGTGCCACCCCCCATCCAGGGCATCAGCCCCAGCATTTT
.	TRBV6-6	.	TRBJ2-1	11	CASTGYNEQFF	TGTGCCAGCACCGGTTACAATGAGCAGTTCTTC
once	TRBV27	TRBD2	TRBJ2-7	15	CASSSLAGGNYEQYF	TGTGCCAGCAGTTCCCTAGCGGGGGGGAATTACGAGCAGTACTTC
.	TRBV7-2	.	TRBJ2-7	12	CASSHSSYEQYF	TGTGCCAGCAGCCACAGCTCCTACGAGCAGTACTTC
.	TRBV4-2	TRBD1	TRBJ1-3	15	CASSHDRGPGNTIYF	TGTGCCAGCAGCCATGACAGGGGGCCTGGAAACACCATATATTTT
.	TRBV5-1	TRBD2	TRBJ2-1	20	CASSLEGTSGRASSYNEQFF	TGCGCCAGCAGCTTGGAGGGGACTAGCGGGCGGGCTAGCTCCTACAATGAGCAGTTCTTC
.	TRBV27	TRBD2	TRBJ2-1	15	CASRIAGASYNEQFF	TGTGCCAGCAGGATAGCGGGAGCTTCTTACAATGAGCAGTTCTTC
.	TRBV15	.	TRBJ2-5	14	CATSRGTRQETQYF	TGTGCCACCAGCAGAGGGACTCGCCAAGAGACCCAGTACTTC
.	TRBV5-4	TRBD2	TRBJ2-7	16	CASSTGLAGGRYEQYF	TGTGCCAGCAGCACGGGACTAGCGGGGGGGCGGTACGAGCAGTACTTC
few	TRBV7-8	.	TRBJ2-1	13	CASTKGGYNEQFF	TGTGCCTCAACGAAGGGGGGGTACAATGAGCAGTTCTTC
.	TRBV24-1	.	TRBJ2-3	14	CATSVSPAEDTQYF	TGTGCCACCAGTGTATCCCCAGCGGAAGATACGCAGTATTTT
once	TRBV3-1/TRBV3-2	.	TRBJ2-4	18	CASSPPSGQTSTQNIQYF	TGTGCCAGCAGCCCCCCCTCTGGACAGACGTCGACCCAAAACATTCAGTACTTC
.	TRBV3-1/TRBV3-2	.	TRBJ1-1	16	CASSRLKNPRNTEAFF	TGTGCCAGCAGCCGCTTGAAGAACCCGCGGAACACTGAAGCTTTCTTT
.	TRBV10-3	.	TRBJ2-7	12	CAISPGQREQYF	TGTGCCATCAGTCCGGGACAAAGAGAGCAGTACTTC
.	TRBV11-2	TRBD1	TRBJ2-5	14	CASSLGTGRETQYF	TGTGCCAGCAGCTTGGGGACAGGGCGAGAGACCCAGTACTTC
.	TRBV19	TRBD2	TRBJ2-3	19	CASSGQRGAETHSTDTQYF	TGTGCCAGTAGTGGTCAGCGGGGGGCAGAAACCCATAGCACAGATACGCAGTATTTT
.	TRBV5-6	TRBD2	TRBJ2-5	15	CASSLLLAGAETQYF	TGTGCCAGCAGCTTGTTACTAGCGGGAGCAGAGACCCAGTACTTC
.	TRBV2	.	TRBJ1-5	13	CASSGTDNQPQHF	TGTGCCAGCAGTGGGACAGACAATCAGCCCCAGCATTTT
many	TRBV2	.	TRBJ2-1	13	CASKFSSGNEQFF	TGTGCCAGCAAATTTAGTAGCGGCAATGAGCAGTTCTTC
.	TRBV7-6	TRBD1	TRBJ1-1	15	CASSPRTGMNTEAFF	TGTGCCAGCAGCCCTAGGACAGGTATGAACACTGAAGCTTTCTTT
.	TRBV5-6	.	TRBJ2-5	16	CASSLDPQSIGETQYF	TGTGCCAGCAGCTTGGATCCCCAGTCAATCGGGGAGACCCAGTACTTC
.	TRBV6-5	.	TRBJ1-6	14	CASRPTGFNSPLHF	TGTGCCAGCAGACCAACAGGGTTTAATTCACCCCTCCACTTT
.	TRBV5-1	.	TRBJ2-7	16	CASSFSFRDWTYEQYF	TGCGCCAGCAGCTTCTCTTTCCGGGACTGGACCTACGAGCAGTACTTC